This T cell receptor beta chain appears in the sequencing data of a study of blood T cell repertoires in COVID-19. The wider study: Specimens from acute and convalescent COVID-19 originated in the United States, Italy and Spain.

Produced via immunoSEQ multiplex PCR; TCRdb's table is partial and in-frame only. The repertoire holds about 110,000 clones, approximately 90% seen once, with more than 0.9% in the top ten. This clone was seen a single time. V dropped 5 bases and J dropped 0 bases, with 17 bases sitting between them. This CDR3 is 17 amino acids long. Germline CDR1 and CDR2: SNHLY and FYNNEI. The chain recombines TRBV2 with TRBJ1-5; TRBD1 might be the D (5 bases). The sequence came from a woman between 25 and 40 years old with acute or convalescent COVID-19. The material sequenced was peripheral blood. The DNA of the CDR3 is TGTGCCAGCAGTAGAAGCCAGGGTGGTAATAGCAATCAGCCCCAGCATTTT. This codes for CASSRSQGGNSNQPQHF.